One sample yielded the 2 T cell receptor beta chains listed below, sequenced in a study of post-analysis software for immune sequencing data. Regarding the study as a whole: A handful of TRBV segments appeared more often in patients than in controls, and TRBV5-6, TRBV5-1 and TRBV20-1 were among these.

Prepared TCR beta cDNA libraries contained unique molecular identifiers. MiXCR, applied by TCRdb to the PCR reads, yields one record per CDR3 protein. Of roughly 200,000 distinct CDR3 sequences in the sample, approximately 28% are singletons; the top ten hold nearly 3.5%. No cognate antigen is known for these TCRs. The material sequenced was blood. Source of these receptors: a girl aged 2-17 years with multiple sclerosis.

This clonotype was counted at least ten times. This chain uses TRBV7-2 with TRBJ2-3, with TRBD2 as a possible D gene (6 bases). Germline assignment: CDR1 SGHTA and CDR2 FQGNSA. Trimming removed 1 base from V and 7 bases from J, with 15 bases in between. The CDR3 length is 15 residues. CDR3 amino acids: CASSLDSGSINTQYF. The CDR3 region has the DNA TGTGCCAGCAGCTTAGACAGCGGGTCGATCAATACGCAGTATTTT.

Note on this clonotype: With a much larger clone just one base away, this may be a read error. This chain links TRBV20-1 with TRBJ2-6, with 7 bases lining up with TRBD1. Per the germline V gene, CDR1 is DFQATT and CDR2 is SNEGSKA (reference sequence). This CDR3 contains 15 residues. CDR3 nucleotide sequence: TGCTGTGCTACACACAGGGGAACTGGGGCCAACGTCCTGACTTTC. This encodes CCATHRGTGANVLTF.